Below, 2 T cell receptor beta chains from the same sample are listed, as sequenced in a study of blood T cell repertoires in COVID-19. Sequenced by immunoSEQ multiplex PCR; TCRdb stores in-frame clones only, minus some. The sample lists about 400,000 clones; 85% to 90% were seen once. Sequencing was carried out using peripheral blood. The source is a woman in her thirties with acute or convalescent COVID-19.

The chain combines TRBV6-5 with TRBJ1-5; TRBD1 matches 7 bases. The CDR3 loop spans 14 amino acids. J was trimmed by 11 bases and V by 10 bases; bases with no gene match: 17. In germline, CDR1 is MNHEY, CDR2 SVGAGI. CDR3 residues: CATGQAVSGGSQHF. The DNA for the CDR3 is TGTGCCACCGGACAGGCCGTCTCGGGTGGATCCCAGCATTTT.

V gene TRBV20-1 combines with J gene TRBJ1-2, with TRBD1 matching 7 bases. Germline trimming cut 4 bases from V and 4 bases from J; bases unmatched to any gene: 15. Germline V CDR1 and CDR2: DFQATT, SNEGSKA (reference sequence). The CDR3 runs 16 residues. Written as DNA, the CDR3 is TGCAGTGCTACTGACCTCTTCAGGGGGTCCCCCTATGGCTACACCTTC. Its translation: CSATDLFRGSPYGYTF.